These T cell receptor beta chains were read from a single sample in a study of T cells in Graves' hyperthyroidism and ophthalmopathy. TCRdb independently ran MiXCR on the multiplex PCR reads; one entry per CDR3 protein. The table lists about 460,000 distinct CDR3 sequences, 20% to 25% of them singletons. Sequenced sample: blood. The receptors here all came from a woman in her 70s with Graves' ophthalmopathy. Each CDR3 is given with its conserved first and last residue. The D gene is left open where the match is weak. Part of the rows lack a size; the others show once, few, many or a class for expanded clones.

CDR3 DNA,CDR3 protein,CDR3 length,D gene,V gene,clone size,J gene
TGTGCCAGCAGTTTGACTAACGAGAGCACAGATACGCAGTATTTT,CASSLTNESTDTQYF,15,.,TRBV12-3/TRBV12-4,.,TRBJ2-3
TGTGCCAGCAGTGCCGGACTAGCGGGAGTAAGCGAGCAGTACTTC,CASSAGLAGVSEQYF,15,TRBD2,TRBV2,few,TRBJ2-7
TGTGCCAGCAGCCCGAACCATGGGAGCCGAGGCACTGAAGCTTTCTTT,CASSPNHGSRGTEAFF,16,.,TRBV3-1,many,TRBJ1-1
TGCGCCAGCAGCTTGGGCCAGGCCCACAATGAGCAGTTCTTC,CASSLGQAHNEQFF,14,.,TRBV5-1,few,TRBJ2-1
TGTGCCAGCAGAACCGGGACCGTGAACACTGAAGCTTTCTTT,CASRTGTVNTEAFF,14,.,TRBV2,.,TRBJ1-1
TGTGCCAGCAGATTTCATGGCAGGGAGATCGACGAGCAGTACTTC,CASRFHGREIDEQYF,15,.,TRBV6-2/TRBV6-3,many,TRBJ2-7
TGTGCCAGCAGCCAGGGACTGACTTTGGACACCGGGGAGCTGTTTTTT,CASSQGLTLDTGELFF,16,.,TRBV3-1,.,TRBJ2-2
TGTGCCACCAGCAGAGATCCCCTCGGACTAGTAGGGGACCTTAGCACAGATACGCAGTATTTT,CATSRDPLGLVGDLSTDTQYF,21,TRBD2,TRBV15,many,TRBJ2-3
TGCAGTGCTAGAGATCTAGCGGGAGTATACCACGAGCAGTACTTC,CSARDLAGVYHEQYF,15,TRBD2,TRBV20-1,few,TRBJ2-7
.,CAISEYASATLWQYF,15,.,TRBV10-3,few,TRBJ2-7
TGTGCCAGCAGGGGGACAGATACTGGAAACACCATATATTTT,CASRGTDTGNTIYF,14,TRBD1,TRBV27,once,TRBJ1-3
TGTGCCATCAGTGAATTGGGAAGCTCCTACGAGCAGTACTTC,CAISELGSSYEQYF,14,.,TRBV10-3,few,TRBJ2-7
TGTGCCAGCAGCCGAATAGAGGAAGCGGAGACCCAGTACTTC,CASSRIEEAETQYF,14,.,TRBV3-1,.,TRBJ2-5
TGTGCCAGCAGCCTCGTAGACACGCGGTACTTC,CASSLVDTRYF,11,.,TRBV7-8,many,TRBJ2-7
TGTGCCAGCAGCCAAGGACAGCTAGGGGTAAACACCGGGGAGCTGTTTTTT,CASSQGQLGVNTGELFF,17,.,TRBV3-1,few,TRBJ2-2
TGTGCCAGCAGTTACGTGATAGGCGGGGAGCTGTTTTTT,CASSYVIGGELFF,13,.,TRBV6-6,many,TRBJ2-2
TGTGCCAGCAGCTTAATGCGACAGGAGACCCAGTACTTC,CASSLMRQETQYF,13,.,TRBV7-3,many,TRBJ2-5
TGCGCCAGCAGCGTGGCAGAGAGCTCCTACGAGCAGTACTTC,CASSVAESSYEQYF,14,.,TRBV5-1,few,TRBJ2-7
TGTGCCAGCAGCCAAGCCGGAGGGACCACAGATACGCAGTATTTT,CASSQAGGTTDTQYF,15,.,TRBV3-1,.,TRBJ2-3
TGTGCCAGCAGTTACTGGACCCTCTGGAAGTTCTTC,CASSYWTLWKFF,12,.,TRBV6-5,.,TRBJ2-1
TGTGCCAGCAGTGAACAGGGAAAGATCAACTATGGCTACACCTTC,CASSEQGKINYGYTF,15,.,TRBV2,many,TRBJ1-2
TGTGCCAGCAGTCCTGAGCTGGACGTAGCTTTCTTT,CASSPELDVAFF,12,.,TRBV25-1,.,TRBJ1-1